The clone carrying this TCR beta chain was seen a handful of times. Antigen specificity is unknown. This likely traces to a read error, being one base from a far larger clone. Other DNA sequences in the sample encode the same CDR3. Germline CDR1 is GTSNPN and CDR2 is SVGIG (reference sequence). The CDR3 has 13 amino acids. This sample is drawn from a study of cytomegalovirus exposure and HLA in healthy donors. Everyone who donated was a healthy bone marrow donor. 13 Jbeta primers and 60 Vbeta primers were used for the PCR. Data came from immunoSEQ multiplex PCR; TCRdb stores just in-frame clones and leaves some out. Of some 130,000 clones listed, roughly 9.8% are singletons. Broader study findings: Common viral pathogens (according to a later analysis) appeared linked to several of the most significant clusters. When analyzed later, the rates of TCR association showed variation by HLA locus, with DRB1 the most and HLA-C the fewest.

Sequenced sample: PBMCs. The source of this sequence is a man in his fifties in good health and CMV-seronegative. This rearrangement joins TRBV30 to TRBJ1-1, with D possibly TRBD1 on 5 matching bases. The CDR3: CAWIRVGGTEAFF. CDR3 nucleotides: TGTGCTTGGATACGGGTCGGGGGGACTGAAGCTTTCTTT.